This section outlines one TCR beta chain sequence together with its context. This record belongs to a study of control samples from healthy donors and cancer patients. Germline V gene sequence: CDR1 LNHDA, CDR2 SQIVND (reference sequence). V gave up 6 bases and J gave up 7 bases; unmatched junction bases: 6. CDR3 size: 14 residues. Profiling relied on immunoSEQ multiplex PCR, and the TCRdb table lists in-frame clones only, not all of them. The sample has about 82,000 clones, approximately 89% seen once. Sequencing was done on a sample of blood. This TCR came from a man aged 45-65 years in good health. V gene TRBV19 combines with J gene TRBJ1-4, with 9 bases fitting TRBD1. The CDR3 loop reads CASRNRGQGEKLFF. The CDR3, as DNA: TGTGCCAGTAGGAACAGGGGGCAGGGTGAAAAACTGTTTTTT.